The rows below give T cell receptor beta chains drawn from one sample of a study of identical twins. TCRdb called the 5' RACE reads again in MiXCR, with one record for every CDR3 protein. The repertoire has around 1.7 million distinct CDR3 sequences, around 33% of them found once; the top ten carry 0.25% to 0.3%. The sample consisted of cord blood. The receptor source for this set is a newborn girl in good health. Both conserved end residues are part of each CDR3. The D gene is left open where the match is weak. The size field is filled for only some rows; it gives once, few, many or a size class.

d_gene	j_gene	v_gene	abundance	CDR3nt	CDR3aa
.	TRBJ2-5	TRBV3-1	.	TGTGCCAGCAGCCAAGACCCGGGGGAGTTCAATGAGCAGTACTTC	CASSQDPGEFNEQYF
.	TRBJ2-7	TRBV11-1	.	TGTGCCAGCAGCTTAGCGATTGGGGATTCCTACGAGCAGTACTTC	CASSLAIGDSYEQYF
.	TRBJ2-7	TRBV18	.	TGTGCCAGCTCACCCGCGACCCAGGTCTACGAGCAGTACTTC	CASSPATQVYEQYF
.	TRBJ2-7	TRBV29-1	few	TGCAGCATATCTACGACGCACGAGCAGTACTTC	CSISTTHEQYF
TRBD2	TRBJ2-1	TRBV12-3/TRBV12-4	.	TGTGCCAGCAGTTTGGCTAGCGGGAAGGGGTTCTTC	CASSLASGKGFF
.	TRBJ1-2	TRBV27	.	TGTGCCAGCAGTCCCACCGGACAGACCCGGCCCGGGGTTGGCTACACCTTC	CASSPTGQTRPGVGYTF
.	TRBJ1-2	TRBV5-6	.	TGTGCCAGCAGCTTGGAGGGCAGCTATTACTATGGCTACACCTTC	CASSLEGSYYYGYTF
TRBD2	TRBJ2-7	TRBV10-3	.	TGTGCCATCAGTTCGACTAGCGTAAACTACGAGCAGTACTTC	CAISSTSVNYEQYF
TRBD2	TRBJ2-1	TRBV5-1	many	TGCGCCAGCAGCTTGGCCGGGGGACTAGAGCAGTTCTTC	CASSLAGGLEQFF
.	TRBJ2-5	TRBV27	few	TGTGCCAGCAGTTTGTTCACAGGGAGTCAAGAGACCCAGTACTTC	CASSLFTGSQETQYF
TRBD2	TRBJ2-1	TRBV5-1	.	TGCGCCAGCAGACATGTTTTAGCGGGGGACAATGAGCAGTTCTTC	CASRHVLAGDNEQFF
.	TRBJ1-1	TRBV6-6	.	TGTGCCAGCAGTTACTCGCGGTCCGGGGGTGGGAACACTGAAGCTTTCTTT	CASSYSRSGGGNTEAFF
TRBD1	TRBJ2-5	TRBV19	.	TGTGCCAGTAATGGGGACAGGGGAAAGGCACAAGAGACCCAGTACTTC	CASNGDRGKAQETQYF
TRBD1	TRBJ1-5	TRBV12-3/TRBV12-4	many	TGTGCCAGCAGTTGGGACAGGGTTGATCAGCCCCAGCATTTT	CASSWDRVDQPQHF
TRBD2	TRBJ2-3	TRBV10-3	many	TGTGCCATCAGCCACGGGACTACCTTGGGGGAAGATACGCAGTATTTT	CAISHGTTLGEDTQYF
TRBD1	TRBJ1-6	TRBV7-8	.	TGTGCCAGCAGCTTACGTACTGGACAGGGTCATTCACCCCTCCACTTT	CASSLRTGQGHSPLHF
.	TRBJ2-4	TRBV6-1	.	TGTGCCAGCAGATCAGACAGGCGCAAAAACATTCAGTACTTC	CASRSDRRKNIQYF
TRBD2	TRBJ2-1	TRBV3-1	.	TGTGCCAGCAGCCAAGTTATCGGGAGGGGGGCCTACAATGAGCAGTTCTTC	CASSQVIGRGAYNEQFF
.	TRBJ2-7	TRBV5-1	.	TGCGCCAGCGGGACCTCTACCTACGAGCAGTACTTC	CASGTSTYEQYF
TRBD1	TRBJ2-3	TRBV29-1	many	TGCAGCGCTTCAGGGGGCAGGGCTGCAGATACGCAGTATTTT	CSASGGRAADTQYF
.	TRBJ1-5	TRBV4-1	.	TGCGCCAGCAGCCAAGAAGGGATCAGGGGTTATAGCAATCAGCCCCAGCATTTT	CASSQEGIRGYSNQPQHF
.	TRBJ2-1	TRBV7-2	.	TGTGCCAGCAGCTTAGCGTCGGGGAACGCCTACAATGAGCAGTTCTTC	CASSLASGNAYNEQFF
.	TRBJ1-5	TRBV7-2	.	TGTGCCAGCGGCGACCTAGGTAGCCTTGGGCAGCCCCAGCATTTT	CASGDLGSLGQPQHF
TRBD1	TRBJ2-7	TRBV27	.	TGTGCCAGCAGTTTGACAGGGCTATTATCCCACGAGCAGTACTTC	CASSLTGLLSHEQYF
.	TRBJ2-3	TRBV20-1	few	TGCAGTGCTAGAGTTACCCGGGACTTCCCCCCAGATACGCAGTATTTT	CSARVTRDFPPDTQYF
TRBD2	TRBJ2-7	TRBV7-9	few	TGTGCCAGCAGCTTAGCGAGCGGGGGGGCCGACGAGCAGTACTTC	CASSLASGGADEQYF
TRBD1	TRBJ1-6	TRBV7-2	.	TGTGCCAGCAGCCCCCAGACAGGGATTCCCAATTCACCCCTCCACTTT	CASSPQTGIPNSPLHF
.	TRBJ2-1	TRBV5-1	few	TGCGCCAGCAGCTTGGCGACAGGACCTTACTACAATGAGCAGTTCTTC	CASSLATGPYYNEQFF
TRBD1	TRBJ1-4	TRBV29-1	many	TGCAGCGTACAGGGGGGTAATGAAAAACTGTTTTTT	CSVQGGNEKLFF
TRBD1	TRBJ2-7	TRBV20-1	.	TGCAGTGCTTTGGCCGACAGGGTCCACGAGCAGTACTTC	CSALADRVHEQYF
.	TRBJ1-1	TRBV28	.	TGTGCCAGCAGTTTATTTGCCAGGCGCGCTGAAGCTTTCTTT	CASSLFARRAEAFF
.	TRBJ2-5	TRBV7-9	few	TGTGCCAGCAGCTTCAGCAAGGTTGAGACCCAGTACTTC	CASSFSKVETQYF
.	TRBJ2-7	TRBV7-2	few	TGTGCCAGCAGCTTCTCCCCGGGACAAAACTCCTACGAGCAGTACTTC	CASSFSPGQNSYEQYF
TRBD2	TRBJ2-3	TRBV6-1	.	TGTGCCAGCAGTTCCCTAGCGGGAGCTTTGGATACGCAGTATTTT	CASSSLAGALDTQYF
.	TRBJ2-6	TRBV7-6	few	TGTGCCAGCAGCTTAGCGTCGGGCTCTGGGGCCAACGTCCTGACTTTC	CASSLASGSGANVLTF
.	TRBJ2-3	TRBV20-1	.	TGCAGTGCTAGACTAGGAAACACAGATACGCAGTATTTT	CSARLGNTDTQYF
.	TRBJ1-1	TRBV7-2	.	TGTGCCAGCAGCCATCTGGCCACTGAAGCTTTCTTT	CASSHLATEAFF
.	TRBJ1-5	TRBV20-1	.	TGCAGTGCTAGAGAGGGGGGCCAGCATTTT	CSAREGGQHF
TRBD1	TRBJ1-6	TRBV13	.	TGTGCCAGCAGCCAGGGGGCTTCGAATTCACCCCTCCACTTT	CASSQGASNSPLHF
TRBD1	TRBJ1-2	TRBV6-6	.	TGTGCCAGCAGGATTTACAGGGGCTGGGACTATTGCTACACCTTC	CASRIYRGWDYCYTF
TRBD2	TRBJ2-7	TRBV2	.	TGTGCCAGCAGTAAAGCCGGGACTAGCTACAACGAGCAGTACTTC	CASSKAGTSYNEQYF
.	TRBJ2-1	TRBV2	.	TGTGCCAGCAGTCACCGAACCGTCCTCGCCCCGTGGAATGAGCAGTTCTTC	CASSHRTVLAPWNEQFF
.	TRBJ1-2	TRBV27	.	TGTGCCAGCAGTTTCAACAAAATGGATGGCTACACCTTC	CASSFNKMDGYTF
.	TRBJ2-7	TRBV11-1	few	TGTGCCAGCAGCTTGACTTCTCATTCTGGCGGGTTCTCCTACGAGCAGTACTTC	CASSLTSHSGGFSYEQYF
.	TRBJ2-7	TRBV4-2	.	TGTGCCAGCAGCCAAGGGGTGCAGGCCACCTACGAGCAGTACTTC	CASSQGVQATYEQYF